Shown below are 24 T cell receptor beta chains from a single sample sequenced in a study of T cell responses to AZD1222 COVID-19 vaccine. Clones were read by immunoSEQ multiplex PCR, and TCRdb kept only the in-frame ones, dropping some. Of 150,000 to 200,000 clones detected, around 94% appear once; the ten largest clones hold just over 5%. The source material was peripheral blood, sampled 28 days after the second AZD1222 dose. The receptors were sampled from an adult who received the AZD1222 COVID-19 vaccine.

This clone showed up just once. The rearrangement uses TRBV7-9 and TRBJ2-5; D is perhaps TRBD2 (6 bases). Germline V gene lookup returns CDR1 SEHNR and CDR2 FQNEAQ (reference sequence). With 5 bases removed from V and 5 bases from J, the gap between germline ends came to 18 bases. This CDR3 comprises 15 residues. This CDR3 reads CASSPIIGSGETQYF. CDR3 nucleotides: TGTGCCAGCAGCCCAATAATCGGGAGTGGCGAGACCCAGTACTTC.

This clone was counted at least ten times. The genes are TRBV28 and TRBJ2-3, with D tentatively TRBD1 (6 bases). Trimming stripped 5 bases from V and 3 bases from J, with 15 bases between. Germline assignment: CDR1 MDHEN and CDR2 SYDVKM. The CDR3 loop spans 15 amino acids. Written as DNA, the CDR3 is TGTGCCAGCAGTCAGGGGTCTACTAAGACAGATACGCAGTATTTT. Residues: CASSQGSTKTDTQYF.

This clone appeared once. In DNA form, the CDR3 reads TGTGCCAGCAGTTACCTAGGCAATCAGCCCCAGCATTTT. Translating it yields CASSYLGNQPQHF. This chain joins TRBV6-2 or TRBV6-3 and TRBJ1-5; D remains ambiguous. The CDR3 is made up of 13 amino acids. Deletions cut 2 bases from V and 2 bases from J, with 4 bases between. Germline CDR1 and CDR2: MNHEY and SVGEGT.

CDR3 protein: CASGPRIASLSEQYF. The CDR3 DNA follows: TGTGCCAGTGGACCTCGAATTGCTAGCTTAAGCGAGCAGTACTTC. The chain links TRBV5-4 to TRBJ2-7; D is possibly TRBD2 (5 bases). The CDR3 consists of 15 residues. Trimming cost V 8 bases and J 6 bases, with 24 bases left between them. Germline CDR1 SGHNT, CDR2 YYREEE (reference sequence).

The chain couples TRBV5-1 to TRBJ1-2; tentative D call: TRBD1 (5 bases). V lost 0 bases to trimming and J lost 3 bases, with 9 bases between them. The CDR3 sequence is 14 residues long. CDR1 is SGHRS and CDR2 is YFSETQ in the germline V gene. The CDR3 reads CASSLDRQDYGYTF. CDR3 sequence (DNA): TGCGCCAGCAGCTTGGACAGGCAAGACTATGGCTACACCTTC.

Only a few counts were recorded for this clone. The chain recombines TRBV30 with TRBJ1-1, with D possibly TRBD1 on 6 matching bases. Germline values: CDR1 GTSNPN, CDR2 SVGIG (reference sequence). With 3 bases removed from V and 0 bases from J, the gap between germline ends came to 14 bases. This CDR3 spans 15 amino acids. Here the CDR3 DNA reads TGTGCCTGGAGAGGGAGGGGGGGGCTGAACACTGAAGCTTTCTTT. Translated: CAWRGRGGLNTEAFF.

This chain links TRBV4-1 with TRBJ2-3, with 10 bases fitting TRBD2. Germline lookup yields CDR1 MGHRA and CDR2 YSYEKL. The ends lost 3 bases at V and 5 bases at J; junction bases unmatched: 5. The CDR3 contains 15 residues. As DNA, the CDR3 is TGCGCCAGCAGCCAGGTGGGACTAGCGAGAGATACGCAGTATTTT. It specifies CASSQVGLARDTQYF.

The CDR3 spells CASSPPGAGNTIYF. The CDR3 region has the DNA TGCGCCAGCAGCCCCCCAGGGGCTGGAAACACCATATATTTT. This rearrangement joins TRBV4-1 to TRBJ1-3; D perhaps matches TRBD1 (6 bases). Germline assignment: CDR1 MGHRA and CDR2 YSYEKL. Between the trimmed V and J ends, which lost 4 bases and 2 bases, there was a span of 9 bases. The CDR3 has 14 residues.

The rearrangement links TRBV7-6 to TRBJ2-7, with 9 bases fitting TRBD2. The CDR3 is made up of 13 amino acids. V was pared by 4 bases and J by 5 bases, with 3 bases of the junction left unmatched. Germline V gene data show CDR1 as SGHVS and CDR2 as FNYEAQ. The CDR3 DNA reads TGTGCCAGCAGCTCCCGCGGGGGGGACGAGCAGTACTTC. Translating it yields CASSSRGGDEQYF.

This chain links TRBV20-1 with TRBJ1-3; possibly TRBD1 for D (6 bases). The V end was cut by 3 bases, the J end by 0 bases, with 21 bases between. The CDR3 contains 18 residues. CDR1 and CDR2 from the germline V gene are DFQATT and SNEGSKA (reference sequence). The CDR3 loop is CSASPRDIYWSSGNTIYF. The CDR3 nucleotides are TGCAGTGCTAGTCCCCGGGACATTTATTGGAGCTCTGGAAACACCATATATTTT.

The J gene is TRBJ1-1, the V gene TRBV6-5, with TRBD1 identical over 8 bases. Germline V CDR1 and CDR2: MNHEY, SVGAGI. V shed 5 bases and J 5 bases; nucleotides not matched to a gene: 10. CDR3 length: 15 amino acids. The CDR3 sequence: CASSRGTGPGTEAFF. The CDR3 region has the DNA TGTGCCAGCAGTCGAGGGACAGGCCCTGGGACTGAAGCTTTCTTT.

The chain combines TRBV7-2 with TRBJ2-7, with TRBD1 matching over 11 bases. This CDR3 is built from 17 residues. Germline V CDR1 and CDR2: SGHTA, FQGNSA. Trimming cost V 4 bases and J 0 bases; bases outside gene matches: 8. The CDR3 nucleotides read TGTGCCAGCAGCTGTGGACAGGGACAGGGGGTCTCCTACGAGCAGTACTTC. Encoded protein: CASSCGQGQGVSYEQYF.

The J gene is TRBJ2-3, the V gene TRBV2, with D uncertain. The V gene's germline CDR1 is SNHLY and CDR2 FYNNEI. CDR3 length: 13 residues. Trimming pared 9 bases from V and 2 bases from J, leaving 12 bases between. The CDR3 DNA sequence: TGTGCCAGGATCCCTTTGGCCACAGATACGCAGTATTTT. Translation: CARIPLATDTQYF.

The chain has TRBV19 and TRBJ2-7; 10 nucleotides agree with TRBD2. Germline values: CDR1 LNHDA, CDR2 SQIVND (reference sequence). This CDR3 region has 15 residues. V lost 6 bases, J lost 5 bases, and 10 bases stayed unmatched. CDR3 bases: TGTGCCAGTAGGCCCCAAGCGGGAGGGCCCGACGAGCAGTACTTC. Protein: CASRPQAGGPDEQYF.

This chain connects TRBV29-1 to TRBJ2-5; D gene ambiguous. The CDR3 has 14 residues. Germline V gives CDR1 SQVTM, CDR2 ANQGSEA. Between the trimmed V and J ends, which lost 0 bases and 2 bases, there was a span of 10 bases. As DNA, the CDR3 is TGCAGCGTTGAAGATTTGGCAGAACAAGAGACCCAGTACTTC. This sequence encodes CSVEDLAEQETQYF.

The chain has TRBV19 and TRBJ1-1; 7 nucleotides match TRBD1. Germline loops: CDR1 LNHDA, CDR2 SQIVND (reference sequence). The ends lost 5 bases at V and 4 bases at J; junction bases unmatched: 10. This CDR3 is 15 amino acids long. CDR3 protein: CASSLFTGVGTEAFF. CDR3 DNA sequence: TGTGCCAGTAGTCTTTTCACAGGGGTGGGCACTGAAGCTTTCTTT.

The rearrangement uses TRBV6-1 and TRBJ1-4, with a weak D call TRBD1 (6 bases). Germline CDR1 MNHNS, CDR2 SASEGT. V was clipped by 2 bases and J by 9 bases, with 10 bases between them. The CDR3 is made up of 13 amino acids. The CDR3, as DNA: TGTGCCAGCAGTGAAAGGGGGTCAAAAAAACTGTTTTTT. Its translation is CASSERGSKKLFF.

This chain joins TRBV4-3 and TRBJ1-2; no definite D call. The CDR3 is 14 residues long. Trimming shortened V by 1 base and J by 4 bases, and 10 bases separated the two germline ends. Germline-derived CDR1 and CDR2 are LGHNA and YSLEER. This chain's CDR3 is CASSQVSGRYGYTF. The CDR3 DNA follows: TGCGCCAGCAGCCAAGTCTCGGGTCGCTATGGCTACACCTTC.

The chain joins TRBV7-3 to TRBJ2-1; 8 bases fit TRBD2. The V gene end was trimmed by 2 bases and the J gene end by 4 bases; junction bases not matched to a gene: 13. The CDR3 contains 18 residues. Germline V CDR1 and CDR2: SGHTA, FQGTGA. The CDR3 DNA reads TGTGCCAGCAGCTTAGGGTATACCGGGACTAGGAGTTACAATGAGCAGTTCTTC. This translates into CASSLGYTGTRSYNEQFF.

V usage is TRBV18 and J usage is TRBJ2-2, with D possibly TRBD2 on 6 matching bases. Looked up from germline, CDR1 is KGHSH and CDR2 is LQKENI. The CDR3 has 14 residues. The V end was cut by 3 bases, the J end by 4 bases, with 9 bases between. This CDR3 is CASSPGGATGELFF. CDR3 sequence (DNA): TGTGCCAGCTCACCTGGAGGGGCCACCGGGGAGCTGTTTTTT.

V and J are TRBV5-5 and TRBJ2-2; 12 nucleotides line up with TRBD2. CDR3 length equals 17 residues. Germline loops: CDR1 SGHKS, CDR2 YYEKEE (reference sequence). The junction had 8 bases not matched to a gene; V was cut back by 4 bases and J by 4 bases. The chain's CDR3 is CASSPLKLAGGTGELFF. DNA for the CDR3: TGTGCCAGCAGCCCACTCAAACTAGCGGGAGGCACCGGGGAGCTGTTTTTT.

This chain uses TRBV5-4 with TRBJ1-4; 7 bases are a match to TRBD1. Trimming at V came to 0 bases and at J to 8 bases, leaving 10 bases not matched to a gene. CDR1 is SGHNT, CDR2 YYREEE, per germline (reference sequence). The CDR3 is made up of 16 amino acids. This chain's CDR3 is CASSLGGAGQQEKLFF. CDR3 nucleotide sequence: TGTGCCAGCAGCTTGGGGGGAGCGGGACAGCAAGAAAAACTGTTTTTT.

This clone appeared once. The chain links TRBV5-1 to TRBJ2-7, with D possibly TRBD2 on 6 matching bases. The V end lost 4 bases, the J end lost 7 bases, and 18 bases lay between the germline ends. Looked up from germline, CDR1 is SGHRS and CDR2 is YFSETQ. The CDR3 sequence is 14 residues long. CDR3 nucleotide sequence: TGCGCCAGCAGCCCGGGGGACCCCTCGCGGGAGCAGTACTTC. Its protein is CASSPGDPSREQYF.

The chain combines TRBV7-2 with TRBJ2-7; D gene unclear. This CDR3 spans 14 amino acids. V was clipped by 6 bases and J by 0 bases, with 12 bases between them. Looked up from germline, CDR1 is SGHTA and CDR2 is FQGNSA. For the CDR3, the DNA is TGTGCCAGCAGACCTTTTCAAAGCTCCTACGAGCAGTACTTC. It encodes CASRPFQSSYEQYF.